A selection of T cell receptor beta chains follows, all from one sample in a study of cytomegalovirus exposure and HLA in healthy donors. Sequenced by immunoSEQ multiplex PCR; TCRdb stores in-frame clones only, minus some. The repertoire consists of some 140,000 clones, with 84% occurring once and the leading ten covering approximately 1.5%. The sample consisted of PBMCs. The receptors come from a woman aged 30 to 39 in good health and CMV-seronegative. Each CDR3 is given with its conserved first and last residue. A D gene is named only where the DNA matches it firmly. The listing skips clone size in some rows; elsewhere it reads once, few, many or a size class.

J,D,V,size,CDR3,DNA
TRBJ1-1,.,TRBV7-3,.,CASSLTGGNTEAFF,TGTGCCAGCAGCTTAACAGGGGGTAACACTGAAGCTTTCTTT
TRBJ1-1,TRBD1,TRBV19,.,CASSNRGGWEAFF,TGTGCCAGTAGTAACCGAGGGGGCTGGGAAGCTTTCTTT
TRBJ2-5,TRBD2,TRBV10-3,.,CASGGVQETQYF,TGTGCCAGTGGGGGGGTTCAAGAGACCCAGTACTTC
TRBJ1-1,.,TRBV10-2,.,CASSWGGGTEAFF,TGCGCCAGCTCCTGGGGGGGAGGAACTGAAGCTTTCTTT
TRBJ2-2,TRBD1,TRBV27,.,CASSYGTGPGELFF,TGTGCCAGCAGTTACGGGACAGGTCCCGGGGAGCTGTTTTTT
TRBJ1-2,TRBD1,TRBV5-4,.,CASRLTGGYYGYTF,TGTGCCAGCAGATTGACAGGGGGCTACTATGGCTACACCTTC
TRBJ2-5,TRBD2,TRBV14,.,CASSLLGEGTQYF,TGTGCCAGCAGCCTACTAGGGGAGGGGACCCAGTACTTC
TRBJ1-6,TRBD1,TRBV2,.,CASTHRGNSPLHF,TGTGCCAGCACCCACAGGGGTAACTCACCCCTCCACTTT
TRBJ2-7,.,TRBV5-4,.,CASSLTQDSYEQYF,TGTGCCAGCAGCCTCACACAGGATTCCTACGAGCAGTACTTC
TRBJ2-2,TRBD1,TRBV11-3,.,CASSSRQGANTGELFF,TGTGCCAGCAGCTCACGACAGGGGGCAAACACCGGGGAGCTGTTTTTT
TRBJ2-7,TRBD1,TRBV18,.,CASSSGTGFYEQYF,TGTGCCAGCTCATCCGGGACAGGATTCTACGAGCAGTACTTC
TRBJ2-1,TRBD2,TRBV11-1,.,CASSFSGGSYNEQFF,TGTGCCAGCAGCTTTAGCGGGGGGTCCTACAATGAGCAGTTCTTC
TRBJ2-1,TRBD2,TRBV4-3,.,CASSLRTRSEQFF,TGCGCCAGCAGCCTTCGGACTAGGAGTGAGCAGTTCTTC
TRBJ1-2,TRBD1,TRBV29-1,once,CSVQGQTNYGYTF,TGCAGCGTCCAGGGACAGACTAACTATGGCTACACCTTC
TRBJ2-7,.,TRBV18,.,CASSPGGSYEQYF,TGTGCCAGCTCACCAGGCGGCTCCTACGAGCAGTACTTC
TRBJ1-1,TRBD1,TRBV6-6,.,CASERGTGGSTEAFF,TGTGCCAGCGAACGGGGGACAGGGGGGAGCACTGAAGCTTTCTTT
TRBJ2-1,TRBD2,TRBV4-3,.,CASSQGRGGRSNEQFF,TGCGCCAGCAGCCAGGGGCGGGGGGGCCGTAGCAATGAGCAGTTCTTC
TRBJ1-3,.,TRBV7-6,.,CASSLGTVSGNTIYF,TGTGCCAGCAGCTTAGGCACAGTCTCTGGAAACACCATATATTTT
TRBJ2-7,.,TRBV27,.,CASSASGGARQYF,TGTGCCAGCAGTGCGAGTGGGGGGGCTCGGCAGTACTTC
TRBJ1-6,.,TRBV19,.,CASSMRGNSPLHF,TGTGCCAGTAGTATGCGGGGGAATTCACCCCTCCACTTT
TRBJ1-2,TRBD1,TRBV5-6,.,CASSLLDRDNYGYTF,TGTGCCAGCAGCTTGCTAGACAGGGATAACTATGGCTACACCTTC
TRBJ2-5,TRBD1,TRBV6-5,.,CASRGSGGGETQYF,TGTGCCAGCAGGGGATCAGGGGGCGGGGAGACCCAGTACTTC
TRBJ2-7,TRBD1,TRBV9,.,CASSGTGTVYEQYF,TGTGCCAGCAGCGGAACCGGGACAGTCTACGAGCAGTACTTC
TRBJ1-5,.,TRBV28,.,CASSLMVVSNQPQHF,TGTGCCAGCAGTTTAATGGTAGTAAGCAATCAGCCCCAGCATTTT
TRBJ2-3,TRBD2,TRBV2,.,CASRVRSGGLADTQYF,TGTGCCAGCAGGGTCCGGAGCGGGGGGCTCGCAGATACGCAGTATTTT
TRBJ2-7,TRBD2,TRBV7-2,.,CASSSLAGGTYEQYF,TGTGCCAGCAGCTCCCTAGCGGGGGGGACCTACGAGCAGTACTTC
TRBJ2-4,TRBD2,TRBV4-3,.,CASSQVAGDATNIQYF,TGCGCCAGCAGCCAAGTCGCGGGGGATGCCACAAACATTCAGTACTTC
TRBJ2-2,.,TRBV5-6,.,CASSNPAAGELFF,TGTGCCAGCTCAAATCCAGCGGCCGGGGAGCTGTTTTTT
TRBJ1-5,.,TRBV19,.,CASSIQVYSNQPQHF,TGTGCCAGTAGTATACAGGTGTATAGCAATCAGCCCCAGCATTTT
TRBJ1-2,.,TRBV19,.,CASSPTKLNGYTF,TGTGCCAGTAGTCCGACAAAGCTAAATGGCTACACCTTC
TRBJ1-2,TRBD1,TRBV5-8,few,CASSWISGQGKIVYGYTF,TGTGCCAGCAGCTGGATCTCCGGACAGGGGAAGATCGTCTATGGCTACACCTTC
TRBJ1-1,.,TRBV7-2,once,CASSLMGRATNTEAFF,TGTGCCAGCAGCTTAATGGGCAGGGCAACGAACACTGAAGCTTTCTTT
TRBJ1-2,TRBD1,TRBV18,few,CASSDAGGNGYTF,TGTGCCAGCTCGGATGCAGGGGGAAATGGCTACACCTTC
TRBJ2-7,TRBD2,TRBV5-1,.,CASSGGLAGGLGYEQYF,TGCGCCAGCAGCGGGGGACTAGCGGGGGGACTGGGGTACGAGCAGTACTTC
TRBJ1-2,.,TRBV4-3,.,CASSQVSGGAYGYTF,TGCGCCAGCAGCCAAGTCTCTGGTGGGGCGTATGGCTACACCTTC
TRBJ1-2,.,TRBV2,once,CASIYRQDYGYTF,TGTGCCAGCATCTACAGGCAGGACTATGGCTACACCTTC
TRBJ2-1,TRBD2,TRBV5-1,.,CASSFGLAGSSYNEQFF,TGCGCCAGCAGCTTCGGACTAGCGGGAAGCTCCTACAATGAGCAGTTCTTC
TRBJ2-1,.,TRBV5-1,few,CASSLGTPSREQFF,TGCGCCAGCAGCTTAGGGACTCCCTCCCGTGAGCAGTTCTTC
TRBJ1-1,.,TRBV6-5,.,CASIGRNTEAFF,TGTGCCAGCATTGGCAGGAACACTGAAGCTTTCTTT
TRBJ2-4,TRBD1,TRBV4-2,.,CASSQVTGGGNIQYF,TGTGCCAGCAGCCAAGTAACAGGGGGTGGAAACATTCAGTACTTC
TRBJ1-3,.,TRBV7-8,.,CASSLALVDTIYF,TGTGCCAGCAGTCTAGCGTTGGTGGACACCATATATTTT
TRBJ2-1,TRBD2,TRBV11-2,once,CASSFEAGDEQFF,TGTGCCAGCAGCTTCGAGGCGGGGGATGAGCAGTTCTTC
TRBJ2-5,TRBD2,TRBV7-3,.,CASSLNAGGAETQYF,TGTGCCAGCAGCTTAAATGCGGGGGGGGCAGAGACCCAGTACTTC
TRBJ1-2,.,TRBV5-1,.,CASSLVGGTLYGYTF,TGCGCCAGCAGCTTGGTTGGAGGGACTCTCTATGGCTACACCTTC
TRBJ1-4,.,TRBV2,.,CASSPNYEKLFF,TGTGCCAGCTCCCCAAATTATGAAAAACTGTTTTTT